This TCR beta chain was observed in a study of tissue T cells after allogeneic stem cell transplantation. Turning to the study itself: Several unmodified and three CD34-selected T-cell-depleted grafts went to graft-versus-host disease patients.

Some clones are missing from TCRdb's copy, which holds only in-frame ones; the method was immunoSEQ multiplex PCR. In the table there are about 5,400 clones, 76% of which are singletons. Concerning this clone itself: What it binds is unknown.

Germline V gene lookup returns CDR1 SEHNR and CDR2 FQNEAQ (reference sequence). This CDR3 contains 12 residues. Trimming cost V 2 bases and J 8 bases, with 9 bases left between them. Findings and limits, study-wide: Limitations included a small, clinically heterogeneous cohort and limited sampling depth. Alloreactivity or antigen specificity of tissue TCRs was not determined; some clones might be host cells. Few T cell clones were shared across patients, but motif clusters showed tissue-specific shared signatures.

Sequenced material: blood, taken before transplantation. The chain couples TRBV7-9 to TRBJ1-2; a possible D gene is TRBD1 (5 bases). The clonotype was recovered from a man aged 40-75 years who later had graft-versus-host disease after an allogeneic stem cell transplant. The CDR3 DNA reads TGTGCCAGCAGCTTAAGTGGGGCAGGCTACACCTTC. As protein: CASSLSGAGYTF.